This paragraph covers one T cell receptor (beta chain) sequence. This specimen belongs to a study of monozygotic twins with inflammatory bowel disease. Unfractionated whole blood yielded total RNA, and T cells were not sorted. The CDR3 extends over 15 amino acids. Germline lookup yields CDR1 DFQATT and CDR2 SNEGSKA (reference sequence). TCRdb processed the 5' RACE reads again and assigns one entry to each CDR3 protein, with no DNA. This sample contains a few hundred thousand distinct CDR3 sequences. This TCR came from a human donor with ulcerative colitis or Crohn's disease, or a healthy co-twin of an affected twin (not recorded which). The chain employs TRBV20-1 and TRBJ2-3; lacking DNA, the TRBD1 call made by TCRdb goes unchecked. The material sequenced was blood. The CDR3 sequence is CSARPSPGATDTQYF.